Each of the 9 T cell receptor beta chains below was sequenced from the same sample in a study of technical replicates of blood from a handful of donors. Clones were read by immunoSEQ multiplex PCR, and TCRdb kept only the in-frame ones, dropping some. This table holds about 62,000 clones, nearly 90% found once. The source material was PBMCs. Receptors originate from a human donor in good health. Some clones in this sample may be carry-over from other donors' samples.

The table lists this clone with a count of one. The J gene is TRBJ1-1, the V gene TRBV7-3; 8 bases agree with TRBD1. Germline V gene sequence: CDR1 SGHTA, CDR2 FQGTGA. V lost 5 bases, J lost 6 bases, and 11 bases stayed unmatched. The CDR3 runs 15 residues. CDR3 DNA sequence: TGTGCCAGCAGCCCTCGGACAGGGCGTAGCGCTGAAGCTTTCTTT. This sequence encodes CASSPRTGRSAEAFF.

The DNA of the CDR3 is TGTGCCAGCTCCCCTTTCTCCGGGACTAATGAAAAACTGTTTTTT. Translation: CASSPFSGTNEKLFF. This chain links TRBV18 with TRBJ1-4, with no clear D. This CDR3 contains 15 residues. V was shortened by 6 bases and J by 2 bases, with 13 bases between the two germline ends. CDR1 is KGHSH and CDR2 is LQKENI in the germline V gene.

This chain connects TRBV7-6 to TRBJ2-2, with D possibly being TRBD1 (6 bases). Germline V gene sequence: CDR1 SGHVS, CDR2 FNYEAQ. V lost 0 bases, J lost 1 base, and 15 bases lay in between. The CDR3 is made up of 18 amino acids. In DNA, the CDR3 is TGTGCCAGCAGCTTAGCCGTACTAGGACAGTTGAACACCGGGGAGCTGTTTTTT. It translates to CASSLAVLGQLNTGELFF.

The chain links TRBV19 to TRBJ1-1, with 7 nucleotides matching TRBD1. V dropped 6 bases and J dropped 0; count of bases not matched to a gene: 10. CDR3 length equals 16 residues. Germline assignment: CDR1 LNHDA and CDR2 SQIVND (reference sequence). The chain's CDR3 is CASRSGRQGLNTEAFF. The CDR3 DNA sequence: TGTGCCAGTAGATCGGGGAGACAGGGACTGAACACTGAAGCTTTCTTT.

The rearrangement uses TRBV2 and TRBJ2-7, with no clear D. V lost 3 bases to trimming and J lost 6 bases, with 15 bases between them. The CDR3 is made up of 14 amino acids. In germline, CDR1 is SNHLY, CDR2 FYNNEI. The CDR3 reads CASSDRVTRFEQYF. CDR3 sequence (DNA): TGTGCCAGCAGTGACCGGGTTACCCGTTTCGAGCAGTACTTC.

This chain links TRBV2 with TRBJ2-1; 14 positions match TRBD2. Germline CDR1 reads SNHLY; CDR2 reads FYNNEI. The ends lost 6 bases at V and 8 bases at J; junction bases unmatched: 6. The CDR3 has 15 residues. The CDR3 loop reads CASRTTSGGAYEQFF. The DNA of the CDR3 is TGTGCCAGCAGAACGACTAGCGGGGGGGCGTATGAGCAGTTCTTC.

This chain links TRBV18 with TRBJ2-1, with D tentatively TRBD2 (6 bases). Germline V gene data show CDR1 as KGHSH and CDR2 as LQKENI. V lost 3 bases and J lost 8, with 14 bases in between. The CDR3 is 14 amino acids. Written as DNA, the CDR3 is TGTGCCAGCTCACCTATGGTCAGGGAGGATGAGCAGTTCTTC. It translates to CASSPMVREDEQFF.

V gene TRBV10-3 combines with J gene TRBJ1-5; D is uncertain. With 2 bases removed from V and 5 bases from J, the gap between germline ends came to 10 bases. The CDR3 covers 14 residues. Germline CDR1 is ENHRY and CDR2 is SYGVKD. CDR3 loop: CAISEGGDHQPQHF. CDR3 DNA sequence: TGTGCCATCAGTGAGGGCGGCGACCATCAGCCCCAGCATTTT.

The rearrangement uses TRBV7-2 and TRBJ1-1; unclear D gene. In germline, CDR1 is SGHTA, CDR2 FQGNSA. Trimming removed 1 base at V and 1 base at J, with 7 bases between. The CDR3 has 14 residues. CDR3 DNA sequence: TGTGCCAGCAGCTTAGAGGCAGGGAACACTGAAGCTTTCTTT. It codes for CASSLEAGNTEAFF.